The 19 T cell receptor beta chains below were found in one sample sequenced in a study of blood T cell repertoires in COVID-19. Using immunoSEQ multiplex PCR, the repertoire was profiled, and TCRdb retains in-frame clones only, with some absent. The sample has around 60,000 clones, about 90% seen once. The specimen sequenced was peripheral blood. These receptors came from a man aged 55 to 70 with active COVID-19.

The chain carries TRBV28 and TRBJ2-5; D might be TRBD2 (7 bases). Germline V gene sequence: CDR1 MDHEN, CDR2 SYDVKM. The ends were cut back, 6 bases at V and 7 bases at J, with 12 bases in the middle. The CDR3 totals 12 residues. CDR3 coding DNA: TGTGCCAGCAGAAAGGGGGGGTCGACCCAGTACTTC. Protein sequence: CASRKGGSTQYF.

The chain carries TRBV2 and TRBJ1-2; 7 bases fit TRBD1. With V trimmed by 6 bases and J by 2 bases, 9 bases remained unmatched. Germline CDR1 and CDR2: SNHLY and FYNNEI. The CDR3 is 15 amino acids. The CDR3 loop is CASRSRTGPNYGYTF. CDR3 nucleotides: TGTGCCAGCAGGAGTAGGACAGGCCCCAACTATGGCTACACCTTC.

The chain recombines TRBV6-5 with TRBJ1-6; D possibly corresponds to TRBD1 (5 bases). The CDR3 is made up of 15 amino acids. CDR1 MNHEY and CDR2 SVGAGI come from the germline V gene. V was shortened by 7 bases and J by 8 bases, with 18 bases between the two germline ends. CDR3 DNA sequence: TGTGCCAGCACCCGGGGGGTTGGGTTGGATTCACCCCTCCACTTT. Protein: CASTRGVGLDSPLHF.

J is TRBJ2-2 and V is TRBV5-6, with 8 positions matching TRBD1. Germline V lookup: CDR1 SGHDT, CDR2 YYEEEE. Trimming cost V 0 bases and J 3 bases; bases outside gene matches: 4. CDR3 length: 16 amino acids. The DNA for the CDR3 is TGTGCCAGCAGCTTGGGGGACAGGCGATACACCGGGGAGCTGTTTTTT. Encoded protein: CASSLGDRRYTGELFF.

The gene calls are TRBV19 and TRBJ2-1, with TRBD2 matching over 10 bases. The CDR3 runs 16 residues. From germline, CDR1 is LNHDA and CDR2 SQIVND (reference sequence). V shed 6 bases, J shed 10 bases, and the junction held 15 bases outside the gene matches. The CDR3 sequence is CASRAGPSGSSLEQFF. As DNA, the CDR3 is TGTGCCAGTAGAGCGGGCCCTAGCGGGAGCTCCCTCGAGCAGTTCTTC.

The genes are TRBV5-1 and TRBJ2-1; the D gene is possibly TRBD2 (6 bases). The V gene's germline CDR1 is SGHRS and CDR2 YFSETQ. CDR3 size: 15 residues. Trimming left V 3 bases short and J 0 bases short, with 10 bases between. The CDR3 bases are TGCGCCAGCAGCTCTGCGGGGAGCTCCTACAATGAGCAGTTCTTC. It yields the protein CASSSAGSSYNEQFF. The full variable domain, rest sourced from reference TRBV5-1 and TRBJ2-1, is KAGVTQTPRYLIKTRGQQVTLSCSPISGHRSVSWYQQTPGQGLQFLFEYFSETQRNKGNFPGRFSGRQFSNSRSEMNVSTLELGDSALYLCASSSAGSSYNEQFFGPGTRLTVL.

This clone was detected only once. The genes are TRBV9 and TRBJ1-3; D gene unclear. The CDR3 totals 20 residues. The V end lost 0 bases, the J end lost 1 base, and 23 bases lay between the germline ends. Germline CDR1 is SGDLS and CDR2 is YYNGEE. This CDR3 is CASSVGHGFMGRSSGNTIYF. CDR3 nucleotides: TGTGCCAGCAGCGTAGGACACGGTTTTATGGGCCGATCTTCTGGAAACACCATATATTTT.

The V and J genes are TRBV25-1 and TRBJ2-3; 8 bases are shared with TRBD2. The germline CDR1 and CDR2 sequences are MGHDK and SYGVNS. The CDR3 is 15 amino acids. The J segment lost 0 bases and the V segment lost 2 bases, leaving 1 base of the junction unmatched. Here the CDR3 DNA reads TGTGCCAGCAGTGAACTAGCGGGTAGCACAGATACGCAGTATTTT. Its protein product is CASSELAGSTDTQYF.

This sequence joins TRBV7-9 and TRBJ2-7, with D tentatively TRBD1 (6 bases). The length of the CDR3 is 13 residues. Trimming stripped 4 bases from V and 5 bases from J, with 12 bases between. Germline V gene lookup returns CDR1 SEHNR and CDR2 FQNEAQ (reference sequence). DNA of the CDR3: TGTGCCAGCAGCTGGGACAACACGGACGAGCAGTACTTC. As protein: CASSWDNTDEQYF.

The rearrangement joins TRBV5-4 to TRBJ1-1; D not certain. Per the germline V gene, CDR1 is SGHNT and CDR2 is YYREEE (reference sequence). The CDR3 extends over 13 amino acids. V was trimmed by 0 bases and J by 9 bases, leaving 12 bases between them. CDR3 loop: CASSLEVAGKAFF. The CDR3, as DNA: TGTGCCAGCAGCTTGGAGGTTGCGGGGAAAGCTTTCTTT.

This chain uses TRBV7-2 with TRBJ2-7, with D possibly being TRBD1 (6 bases). V shed 1 base and J shed 7 bases, with 14 bases lying between them. This CDR3 comprises 14 residues. Germline lookup yields CDR1 SGHTA and CDR2 FQGNSA. The CDR3 DNA is TGTGCCAGCAGCTTAGTGCGGAAACAGGGAGAGCAGTACTTC. Protein sequence: CASSLVRKQGEQYF.

The chain couples TRBV4-1 to TRBJ2-5; 12 nucleotides line up with TRBD2. Trimming took 1 base from V and 5 from J; bases not matched to a gene: 8. The CDR3 covers 17 residues. Germline lookup yields CDR1 MGHRA and CDR2 YSYEKL. The CDR3: CASSQGTSGNSRETQYF. The CDR3 nucleotides read TGCGCCAGCAGCCAAGGGACTAGCGGGAACTCCCGGGAGACCCAGTACTTC.

The genes are TRBV7-9 and TRBJ1-2; no clear D. This CDR3 is built from 14 residues. The V end lost 5 bases, the J end lost 6 bases, and 16 bases lay between the germline ends. Germline CDR1 is SEHNR and CDR2 is FQNEAQ (reference sequence). The CDR3 loop is CASSPGVVGHGYTF. In DNA, the CDR3 is TGTGCCAGCAGCCCCGGGGTAGTAGGGCATGGCTACACCTTC.

The CDR3 region is CASSPRTSGSGLQETQYF. The CDR3 DNA reads TGTGCCAGCAGTCCTAGGACTAGCGGGAGTGGTTTGCAAGAGACCCAGTACTTC. The V and J genes are TRBV7-6 and TRBJ2-5, with TRBD2 matching over 13 bases. The V segment lost 6 bases and the J segment 2 bases; nucleotides outside the gene matches: 12. CDR3 size: 18 residues. The germline V gene has CDR1 SGHVS and CDR2 FNYEAQ.

V usage is TRBV27 and J usage is TRBJ2-7; D is possibly TRBD1 (6 bases). The CDR3 spans 13 residues. The V gene lost 5 bases and the J gene lost 7 bases, with 15 bases spanning the gap. From germline, CDR1 is MNHEY and CDR2 SMNVEV (reference sequence). This CDR3 reads CASSPSRGGEQYF. The CDR3 DNA follows: TGTGCCAGCAGTCCGTCCAGGGGTGGAGAGCAGTACTTC.

The chain carries TRBV2 and TRBJ1-6, with 9 bases that match TRBD1. The CDR3 runs 13 residues. The junction had 4 bases not matched to a gene; V was cut back by 8 bases and J by 8 bases. Germline assignment: CDR1 SNHLY and CDR2 FYNNEI. Here the CDR3 DNA reads TGTGCCAGCGCTGACAGGGGGTATTCACCCCTCCACTTT. It is translated as CASADRGYSPLHF.

The chain couples TRBV21-1 to TRBJ1-2; the D segment call TRBD1 is taken from the table without a DNA check. TRBV21-1 is reported as a pseudogene. This CDR3 spans 14 amino acids. As DNA, the CDR3 is TGTGCCAGCAGCAAAGGGGACAAAAACTATGGCTACACCTTC. It is translated as CASSKGDKNYGYTF.

This clone has just a few counts. The V call is TRBV7-9, the J call TRBJ2-1, with a tentative D call TRBD1 (6 bases). V dropped 1 base and J dropped 9 bases, with 16 bases sitting between them. The CDR3 consists of 15 residues. CDR1 and CDR2 (germline): SEHNR, FQNEAQ (reference sequence). CDR3 nucleotide sequence: TGTGCCAGCAGCTTAGTATTCAGGGGTAGGGGTGAGCAGTTCTTC. It codes for CASSLVFRGRGEQFF.

The rearrangement links TRBV6-2 or TRBV6-3 to TRBJ2-7; D possibly corresponds to TRBD2 (5 bases). Germline V gives CDR1 MNHEY, CDR2 SVGEGT. The CDR3 contains 15 residues. With 6 bases removed from V and 2 bases from J, the gap between germline ends came to 17 bases. The CDR3 loop is CASSNLGLAPYEQYF. The DNA for the CDR3 is TGTGCCAGCAGCAACCTTGGACTGGCCCCCTACGAGCAGTACTTC.